Below are 7 T cell receptor beta chains sequenced from a single sample in a study of CD8+CD57+ T cells in acquired aplastic anemia. TCR beta VDJ and CDR3 were profiled, and genomic DNA was the template. TCRdb processed the reads anew with MiXCR; each CDR3 protein has one entry. This table has under 350,000 distinct CDR3 sequences, around three fifths appearing once. Sequencing involved patients with CD8+CD57+ cell expansion previously shown by flow cytometry. Sequences were obtained from sorted CD4+, CD8+, or CD8+CD57+ T cells (not recorded which) from PBMCs. The origin of the receptors is a human donor with aplastic anemia.

DNA for the CDR3: TGTGCCAGCAGCCAATCTAAGGGGGAGGGAGGTGGCTACACCTTC. Translation gives CASSQSKGEGGGYTF. This chain links TRBV4-2 with TRBJ1-2; weak D call: TRBD1 (6 bases). The V and J ends lost 2 bases and 7 bases respectively, with 17 bases between them. The CDR3 runs to 15 residues. Germline values: CDR1 LGHNA, CDR2 YNFKEQ.

This clonotype was detected many times. V usage is TRBV5-1 and J usage is TRBJ2-1; the match to TRBD1 covers 7 bases. V gave up 5 bases and J gave up 7 bases; unmatched junction bases: 9. The V gene's germline CDR1 is SGHRS and CDR2 YFSETQ. The CDR3 covers 14 residues. CDR3 in amino acids: CASRGPPQGNEQFF. CDR3 bases: TGCGCCAGCAGGGGGCCCCCACAGGGGAATGAGCAGTTCTTC.

This chain uses TRBV14 with TRBJ2-3; D tentatively reads TRBD1 or TRBD2 (6 bases each). Trimming removed 3 bases at V and 5 bases at J, with 12 bases between. The CDR3 totals 14 residues. CDR1 SGHDN and CDR2 FVKESK come from the germline V gene. The CDR3 DNA reads TGTGCCAGCAGCCAGGCACAGGGAGGAGATACGCAGTATTTT. This translates into CASSQAQGGDTQYF. The variable domain in full, with the rest retrieved from reference TRBV14 and TRBJ2-3, is EAGVTQFPSHSVIEKGQTVTLRCDPISGHDNLYWYRRVMGKEIKFLLHFVKESKQDESGMPNNRFLAERTGGTYSTLKVQPAELEDSGVYFCASSQAQGGDTQYFGPGTRLTVL.

The gene calls are TRBV7-9 and TRBJ2-7, with a weak D call TRBD2 (5 bases). In germline, CDR1 is SEHNR, CDR2 FQNEAQ (reference sequence). The CDR3 consists of 15 residues. V was trimmed by 2 bases and J by 1 base, leaving 12 bases between them. CDR3 region: CASSLWTSSSYEQYF. CDR3 DNA sequence: TGTGCCAGCAGCTTATGGACTTCCTCTTCCTACGAGCAGTACTTC.

This chain joins TRBV5-1 and TRBJ2-7; D unresolved. The V gene lost 7 bases and the J gene lost 0 bases, with 5 bases spanning the gap. The CDR3 spans 11 residues. Germline CDR1 reads SGHRS; CDR2 reads YFSETQ. CDR3 region: CASESSYEQYF. The CDR3 DNA is TGCGCCAGCGAGAGCTCCTACGAGCAGTACTTC.

The chain links TRBV7-8 to TRBJ2-2; D is perhaps TRBD2 (6 bases). CDR1 and CDR2 from the germline V gene are SGHVS and FQNEAQ. V gave up 6 bases and J gave up 3 bases, with 14 bases separating them. This CDR3 contains 15 residues. CDR3 in DNA: TGTGCCAGCAGTCCCGGACTAACTTACACCGGGGAGCTGTTTTTT. This translates into CASSPGLTYTGELFF. The full variable domain, completed using reference TRBV7-8 and TRBJ2-2, is GAGVSQSPRYKVAKRGQDVALRCDPISGHVSLFWYQQALGQGPEFLTYFQNEAQLDKSGLPSDRFFAERPEGSVSTLKIQRTQQEDSAVYLCASSPGLTYTGELFFGEGSRLTVL.

The chain carries TRBV20-1 and TRBJ2-1, with D tentatively TRBD1 (5 bases). The V gene lost 5 bases and the J gene lost 0 bases, with 14 bases spanning the gap. In germline, CDR1 is DFQATT, CDR2 SNEGSKA (reference sequence). The CDR3 consists of 15 residues. The CDR3 nucleotides are TGCAGTGCTTCTACACAGGCCACCTCCTACAATGAGCAGTTCTTC. It encodes CSASTQATSYNEQFF.